This TCR beta chain is drawn from a study of T-cell memory formation after mild COVID-19. MiXCR was run by TCRdb on the 5' RACE reads, yielding one entry per CDR3 protein. The table shows 250,000 to 300,000 distinct CDR3 sequences, with roughly 15% occurring only once. The CDR3 has 16 residues. Per germline, CDR1 ENHRY and CDR2 SYGVKD. The germline V and J ends were trimmed by 6 bases and 0 bases, with 15 bases remaining between them. In its sample, this clonotype was seen a few times. This TCR derives from a man between 18 and 29 years old who had mild COVID-19 (a few samples of this study predate the infection). Cell type and time point are not known. Sequencing was performed on PBMCs or a T cell subset sorted from them (not recorded which). V gene TRBV10-3 combines with J gene TRBJ2-1; D not resolved. The CDR3 DNA reads as TGTGCCATCAGGTTGGACCGAACCAGCTCCTACAATGAGCAGTTCTTC. It translates to CAIRLDRTSSYNEQFF.